These 3 T cell receptor beta chains originate from one sample sequenced in a study of T cell changes during pregnancy in multiple sclerosis. This table comes from immunoSEQ multiplex PCR, and its TCRdb copy is limited to in-frame clones, with some not included. This table has over 30,000 clones, around 91% appearing once. The sequences come from CD4+ T cells from peripheral blood mononuclear cells, collected in the second trimester of pregnancy. All receptors derive from a female donor in good health, enrolled as a control in a pregnancy study.

In its sample, this clone was seen a few times. The identical CDR3 is also encoded by other nucleotide sequences in the sample. The rearrangement links TRBV7-9 to TRBJ1-6; 8 bases match TRBD1. Looked up from germline, CDR1 is SEHNR and CDR2 is FQNEAQ (reference sequence). Trimming at V came to 3 bases and at J to 3 bases, leaving 4 bases not matched to a gene. CDR3 length: 16 residues. The DNA for the CDR3 is TGTGCCAGCAGCTTCGGACAGGGATTCTATAATTCACCCCTCCACTTT. It yields the protein CASSFGQGFYNSPLHF.

This chain joins TRBV5-4 and TRBJ2-7; a weak D match, TRBD2 (6 bases). The CDR3 is 15 residues long. V was shortened by 4 bases and J by 3 bases, with 17 bases between the two germline ends. Per the germline V gene, CDR1 is SGHNT and CDR2 is YYREEE (reference sequence). In DNA, the CDR3 is TGTGCCAGCAGCGACCGGGACTCGGAGATCTACGAGCAGTACTTC. It encodes CASSDRDSEIYEQYF.

This clone has a single count. The chain couples TRBV2 to TRBJ2-7; 8 bases are a match to TRBD2. V shed 3 bases and J 2 bases; nucleotides not matched to a gene: 9. The CDR3 runs 16 residues. Germline V gives CDR1 SNHLY, CDR2 FYNNEI. The CDR3 protein is CASSDEGGGTPYEQYF. The CDR3 DNA is TGTGCCAGCAGTGATGAGGGCGGGGGGACCCCCTACGAGCAGTACTTC.